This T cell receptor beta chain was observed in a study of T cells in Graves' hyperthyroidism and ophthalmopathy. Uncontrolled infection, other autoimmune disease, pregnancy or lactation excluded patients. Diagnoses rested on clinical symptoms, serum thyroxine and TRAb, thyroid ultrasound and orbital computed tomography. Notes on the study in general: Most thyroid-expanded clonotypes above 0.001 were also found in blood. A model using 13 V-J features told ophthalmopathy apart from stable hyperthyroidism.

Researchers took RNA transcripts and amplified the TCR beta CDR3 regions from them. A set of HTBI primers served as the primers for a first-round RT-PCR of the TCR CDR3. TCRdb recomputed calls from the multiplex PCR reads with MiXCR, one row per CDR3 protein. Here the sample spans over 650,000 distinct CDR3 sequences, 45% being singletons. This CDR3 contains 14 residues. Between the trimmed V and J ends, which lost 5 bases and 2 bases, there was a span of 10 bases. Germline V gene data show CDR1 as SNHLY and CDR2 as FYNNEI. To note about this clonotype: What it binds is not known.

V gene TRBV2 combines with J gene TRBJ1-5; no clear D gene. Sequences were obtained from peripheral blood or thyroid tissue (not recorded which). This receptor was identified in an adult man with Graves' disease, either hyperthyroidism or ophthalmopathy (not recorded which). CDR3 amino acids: CASSTDGGNQPQHF. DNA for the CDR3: TGTGCCAGCAGTACCGACGGAGGCAATCAGCCCCAGCATTTT.